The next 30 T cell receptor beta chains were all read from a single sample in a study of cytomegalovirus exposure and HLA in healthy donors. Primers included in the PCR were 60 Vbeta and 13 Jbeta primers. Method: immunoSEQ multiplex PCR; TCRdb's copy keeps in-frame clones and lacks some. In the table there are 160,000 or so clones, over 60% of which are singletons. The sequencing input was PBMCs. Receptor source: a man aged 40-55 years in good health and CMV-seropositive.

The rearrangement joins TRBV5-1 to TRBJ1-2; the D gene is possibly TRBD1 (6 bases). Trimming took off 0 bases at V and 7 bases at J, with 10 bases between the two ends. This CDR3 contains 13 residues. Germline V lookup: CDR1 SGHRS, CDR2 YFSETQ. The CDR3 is CASSLDRESGYTF. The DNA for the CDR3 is TGCGCCAGCAGCTTGGACAGGGAGAGTGGCTACACCTTC.

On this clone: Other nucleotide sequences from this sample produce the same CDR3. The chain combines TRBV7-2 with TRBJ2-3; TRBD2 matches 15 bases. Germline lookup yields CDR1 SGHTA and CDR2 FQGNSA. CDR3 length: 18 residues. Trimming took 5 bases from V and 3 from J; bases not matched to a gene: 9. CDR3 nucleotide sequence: TGTGCCAGCAGCCTTTGGACTAGCGGGAGGGCCAGTACAGATACGCAGTATTTT. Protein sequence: CASSLWTSGRASTDTQYF.

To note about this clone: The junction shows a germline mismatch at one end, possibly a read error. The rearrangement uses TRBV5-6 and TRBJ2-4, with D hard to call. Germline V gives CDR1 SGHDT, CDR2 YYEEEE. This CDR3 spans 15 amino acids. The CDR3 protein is CASSQRRLLENSQYF. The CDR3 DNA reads TGTGCCAGCAGCCAGAGACGGCTTTTAGAAAACAGTCAGTACTTC.

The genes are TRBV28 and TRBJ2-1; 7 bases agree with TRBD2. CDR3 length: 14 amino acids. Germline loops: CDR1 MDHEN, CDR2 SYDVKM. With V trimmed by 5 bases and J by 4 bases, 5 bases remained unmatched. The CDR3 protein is CASSPTGGYNEQFF. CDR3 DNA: TGTGCCAGCAGTCCCACGGGAGGATACAATGAGCAGTTCTTC.

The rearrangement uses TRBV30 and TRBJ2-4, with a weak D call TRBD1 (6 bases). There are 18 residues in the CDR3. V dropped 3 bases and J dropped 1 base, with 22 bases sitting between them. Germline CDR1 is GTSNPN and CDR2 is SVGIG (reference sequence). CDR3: CAWRKPMDSLWAKNIQYF. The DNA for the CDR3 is TGTGCCTGGAGAAAACCTATGGACAGCCTTTGGGCCAAAAACATTCAGTACTTC.

This CDR3 reads CASSPRGLAVPGPYEQYF. Here the CDR3 DNA reads TGTGCCAGCAGCCCCCGGGGACTAGCGGTCCCCGGGCCCTACGAGCAGTACTTC. The rearrangement joins TRBV7-9 to TRBJ2-7; 11 bases match TRBD2. V was clipped by 5 bases and J by 2 bases; unmatched bases: 14. CDR1 and CDR2 (germline): SEHNR, FQNEAQ (reference sequence). CDR3 length equals 18 residues.

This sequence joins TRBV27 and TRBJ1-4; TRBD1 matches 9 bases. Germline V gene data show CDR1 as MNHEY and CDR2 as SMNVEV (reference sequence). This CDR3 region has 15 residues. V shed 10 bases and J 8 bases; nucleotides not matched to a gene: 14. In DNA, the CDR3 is TGTGCCACCTCTTCGGGACAGGGACCGTGGGAAAAACTGTTTTTT. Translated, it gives CATSSGQGPWEKLFF.

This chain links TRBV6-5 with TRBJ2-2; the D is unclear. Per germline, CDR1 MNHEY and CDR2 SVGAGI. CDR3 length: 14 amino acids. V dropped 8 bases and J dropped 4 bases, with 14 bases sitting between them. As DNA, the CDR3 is TGTGCCAGCCCTGACTTCCCGGGCACCGGGGAGCTGTTTTTT. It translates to CASPDFPGTGELFF.

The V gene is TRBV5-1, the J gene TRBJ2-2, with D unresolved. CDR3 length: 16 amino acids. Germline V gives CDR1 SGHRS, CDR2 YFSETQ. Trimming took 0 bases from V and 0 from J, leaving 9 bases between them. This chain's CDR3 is CASSLGQIANTGELFF. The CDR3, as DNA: TGCGCCAGCAGCTTGGGTCAGATCGCGAACACCGGGGAGCTGTTTTTT.

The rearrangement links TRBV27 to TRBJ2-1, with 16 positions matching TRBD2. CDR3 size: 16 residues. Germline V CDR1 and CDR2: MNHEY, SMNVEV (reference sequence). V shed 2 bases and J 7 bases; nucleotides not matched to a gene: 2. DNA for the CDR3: TGTGCCAGCAGTTTAATGGGACTAGCGGGAGGGAATGAGCAGTTCTTC. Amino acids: CASSLMGLAGGNEQFF.

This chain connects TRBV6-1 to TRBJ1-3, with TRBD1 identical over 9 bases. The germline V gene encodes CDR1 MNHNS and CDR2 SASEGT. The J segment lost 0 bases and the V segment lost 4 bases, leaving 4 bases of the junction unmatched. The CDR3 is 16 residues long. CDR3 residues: CASSVRTGASGNTIYF. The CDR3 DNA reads TGTGCCAGCAGTGTAAGGACAGGGGCCTCTGGAAACACCATATATTTT.

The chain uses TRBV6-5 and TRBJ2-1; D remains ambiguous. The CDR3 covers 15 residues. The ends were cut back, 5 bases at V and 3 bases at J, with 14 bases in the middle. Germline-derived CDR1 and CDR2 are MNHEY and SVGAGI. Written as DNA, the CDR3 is TGTGCCAGCAGTACGCCATCTAGTGGCTACAATGAGCAGTTCTTC. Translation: CASSTPSSGYNEQFF.

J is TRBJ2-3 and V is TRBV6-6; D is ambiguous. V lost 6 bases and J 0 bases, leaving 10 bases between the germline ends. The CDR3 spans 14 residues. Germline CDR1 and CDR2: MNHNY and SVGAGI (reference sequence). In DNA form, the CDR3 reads TGTGCCAGCAGCCCAAGCACTAGCACAGATACGCAGTATTTT. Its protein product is CASSPSTSTDTQYF.

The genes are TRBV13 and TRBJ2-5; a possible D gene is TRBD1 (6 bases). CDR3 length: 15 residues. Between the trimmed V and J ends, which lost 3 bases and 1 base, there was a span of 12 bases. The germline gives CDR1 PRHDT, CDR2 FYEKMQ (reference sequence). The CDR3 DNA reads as TGTGCCAGCAGCTTTACTCGGACAGCCCAAGAGACCCAGTACTTC. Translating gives CASSFTRTAQETQYF.

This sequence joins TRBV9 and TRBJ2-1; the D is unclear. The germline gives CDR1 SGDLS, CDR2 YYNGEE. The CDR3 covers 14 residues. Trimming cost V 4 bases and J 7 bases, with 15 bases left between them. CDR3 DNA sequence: TGTGCCAGCAGCCCCTCCCCCCCCAGGAATGAGCAGTTCTTC. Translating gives CASSPSPPRNEQFF.

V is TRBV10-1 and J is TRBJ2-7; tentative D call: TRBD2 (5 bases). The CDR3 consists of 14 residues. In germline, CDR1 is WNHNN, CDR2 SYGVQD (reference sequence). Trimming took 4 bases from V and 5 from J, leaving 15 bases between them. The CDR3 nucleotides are TGCGCCAGCAGTGGAGGGAATACCCCCCACGAGCAGTACTTC. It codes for CASSGGNTPHEQYF.

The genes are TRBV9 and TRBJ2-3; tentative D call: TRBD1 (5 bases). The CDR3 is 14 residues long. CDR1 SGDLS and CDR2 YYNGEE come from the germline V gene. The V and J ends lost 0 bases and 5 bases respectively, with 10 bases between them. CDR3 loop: CASSVGTQGDTQYF. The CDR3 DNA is TGTGCCAGCAGCGTAGGGACGCAGGGAGATACGCAGTATTTT. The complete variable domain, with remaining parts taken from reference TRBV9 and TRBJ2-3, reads DSGVTQTPKHLITATGQRVTLRCSPRSGDLSVYWYQQSLDQGLQFLIQYYNGEERAKGNILERFSAQQFPDLHSELNLSSLELGDSALYFCASSVGTQGDTQYFGPGTRLTVL.

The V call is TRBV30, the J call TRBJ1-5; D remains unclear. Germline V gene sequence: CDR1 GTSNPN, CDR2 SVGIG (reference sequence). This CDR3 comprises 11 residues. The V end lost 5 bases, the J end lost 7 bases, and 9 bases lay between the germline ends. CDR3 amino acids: CAWGHTQPQHF. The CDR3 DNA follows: TGTGCCTGGGGTCACACCCAGCCCCAGCATTTT. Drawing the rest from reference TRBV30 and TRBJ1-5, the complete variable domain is SQTIHQWPATLVQPVGSPLSLECTVEGTSNPNLYWYRQAAGRGLQLLFYSVGIGQISSEVPQNLSASRPQDRQFILSSKKLLLSDSGFYLCAWGHTQPQHFGDGTRLSIL.

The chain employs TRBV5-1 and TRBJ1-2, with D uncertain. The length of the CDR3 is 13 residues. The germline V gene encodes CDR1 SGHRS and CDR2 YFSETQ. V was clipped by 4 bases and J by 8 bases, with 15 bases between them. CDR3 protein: CASSPGSSEGYTF. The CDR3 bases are TGCGCCAGCAGCCCTGGATCCTCGGAGGGCTACACCTTC.

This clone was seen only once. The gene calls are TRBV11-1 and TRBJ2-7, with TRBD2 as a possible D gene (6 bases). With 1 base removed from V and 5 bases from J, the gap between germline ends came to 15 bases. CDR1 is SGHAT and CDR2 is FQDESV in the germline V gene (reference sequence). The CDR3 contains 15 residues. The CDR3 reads CASSLVSGPRDEQYF. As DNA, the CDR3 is TGTGCCAGCAGCTTAGTTAGCGGACCTCGGGACGAGCAGTACTTC. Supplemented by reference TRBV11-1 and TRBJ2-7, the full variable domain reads EAEVAQSPRYKITEKSQAVAFWCDPISGHATLYWYRQILGQGPELLVQFQDESVVDDSQLPKDRFSAERLKGVDSTLKIQPAELGDSAMYLCASSLVSGPRDEQYFGPGTRLTVT.

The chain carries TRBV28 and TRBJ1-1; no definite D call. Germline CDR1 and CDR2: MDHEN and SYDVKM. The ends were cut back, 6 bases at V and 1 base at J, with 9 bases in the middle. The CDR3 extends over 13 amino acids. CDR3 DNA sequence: TGTGCCAGCAGGCCCACTGCGAACACTGAAGCTTTCTTT. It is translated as CASRPTANTEAFF.

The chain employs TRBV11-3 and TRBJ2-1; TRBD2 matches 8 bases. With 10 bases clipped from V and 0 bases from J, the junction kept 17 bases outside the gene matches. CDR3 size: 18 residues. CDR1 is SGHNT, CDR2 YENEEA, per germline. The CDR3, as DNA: TGTGCCACATCCCCCCGGCTAGCGGGTTCGAGCTCCTACAATGAGCAGTTCTTC. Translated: CATSPRLAGSSSYNEQFF. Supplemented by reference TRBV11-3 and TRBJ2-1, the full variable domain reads EAGVVQSPRYKIIEKKQPVAFWCNPISGHNTLYWYLQNLGQGPELLIRYENEEAVDDSQLPKDRFSAERLKGVDSTLKIQPAELGDSAVYLCATSPRLAGSSSYNEQFFGPGTRLTVL.

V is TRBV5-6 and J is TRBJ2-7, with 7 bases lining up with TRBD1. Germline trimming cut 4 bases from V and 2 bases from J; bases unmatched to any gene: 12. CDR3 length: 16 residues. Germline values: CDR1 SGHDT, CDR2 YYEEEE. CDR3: CASSPGTVAWTYEQYF. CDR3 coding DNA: TGTGCCAGCAGCCCGGGGACAGTAGCTTGGACCTACGAGCAGTACTTC.

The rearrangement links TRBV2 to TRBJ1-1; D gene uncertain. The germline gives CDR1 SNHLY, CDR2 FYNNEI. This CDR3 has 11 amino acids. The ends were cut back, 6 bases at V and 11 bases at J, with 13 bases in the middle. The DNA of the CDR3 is TGTGCCAGCAGGGACTCCCGCGGCGCTTTCTTT. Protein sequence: CASRDSRGAFF. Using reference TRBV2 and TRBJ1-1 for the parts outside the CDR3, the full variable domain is EPEVTQTPSHQVTQMGQEVILRCVPISNHLYFYWYRQILGQKVEFLVSFYNNEISEKSEIFDDQFSVERPDGSNFTLKIRSTKLEDSAMYFCASRDSRGAFFGQGTRLTVV.

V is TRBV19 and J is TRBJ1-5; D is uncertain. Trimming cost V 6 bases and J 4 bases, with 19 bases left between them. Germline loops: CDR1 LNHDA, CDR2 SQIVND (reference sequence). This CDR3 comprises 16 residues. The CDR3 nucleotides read TGTGCCAGTAGCGGTCAGGCCAACAACCCTAATCAGCCCCAGCATTTT. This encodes CASSGQANNPNQPQHF. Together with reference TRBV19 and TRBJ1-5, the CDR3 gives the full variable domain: DGGITQSPKYLFRKEGQNVTLSCEQNLNHDAMYWYRQDPGQGLRLIYYSQIVNDFQKGDIAEGYSVSREKKESFPLTVTSAQKNPTAFYLCASSGQANNPNQPQHFGDGTRLSIL.

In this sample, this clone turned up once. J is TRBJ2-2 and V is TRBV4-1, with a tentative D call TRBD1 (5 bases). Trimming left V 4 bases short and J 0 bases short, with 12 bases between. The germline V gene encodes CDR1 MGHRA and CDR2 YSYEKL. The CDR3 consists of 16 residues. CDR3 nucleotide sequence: TGCGCCAGCAGCCTACAAGGGGCTGCGAACACCGGGGAGCTGTTTTTT. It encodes CASSLQGAANTGELFF.

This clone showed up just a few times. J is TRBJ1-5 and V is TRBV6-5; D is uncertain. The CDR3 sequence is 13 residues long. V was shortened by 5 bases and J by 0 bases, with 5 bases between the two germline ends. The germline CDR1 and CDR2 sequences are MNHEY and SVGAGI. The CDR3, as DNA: TGTGCCAGCAGTCCAGGTAGCAATCAGCCCCAGCATTTT. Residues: CASSPGSNQPQHF.

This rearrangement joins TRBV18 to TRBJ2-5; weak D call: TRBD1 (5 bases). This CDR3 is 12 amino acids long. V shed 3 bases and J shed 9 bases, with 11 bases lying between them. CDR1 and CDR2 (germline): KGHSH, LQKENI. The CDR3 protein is CASSPRVGAQYF. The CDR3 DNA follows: TGTGCCAGCTCACCTCGGGTAGGGGCCCAGTACTTC.

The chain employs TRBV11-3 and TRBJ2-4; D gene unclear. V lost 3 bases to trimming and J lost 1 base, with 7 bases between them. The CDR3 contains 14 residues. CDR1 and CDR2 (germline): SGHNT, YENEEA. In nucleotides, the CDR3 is TGTGCCAGCAGCTTCGGAGATGCCAAAAACATTCAGTACTTC. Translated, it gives CASSFGDAKNIQYF.

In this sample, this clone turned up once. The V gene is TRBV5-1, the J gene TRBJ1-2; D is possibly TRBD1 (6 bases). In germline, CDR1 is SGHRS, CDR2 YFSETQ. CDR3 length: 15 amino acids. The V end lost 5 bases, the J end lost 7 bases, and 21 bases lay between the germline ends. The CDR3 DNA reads TGCGCCAGCAGATTATCCGGGGACATCTCATTTGGCTACACCTTC. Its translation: CASRLSGDISFGYTF.